This T cell receptor beta chain came from a study of radiotherapy plus CTLA-4 blockade in lung cancer. Study results and limitations: Clones derived from tumor TCRs expanded in blood after radiotherapy plus ipilimumab.

CTLA-4 blockade using ipilimumab, together with focal radiation, was received by patients with chemo-refractory metastatic non-small-cell lung cancer. Clones were sequenced by immunoSEQ multiplex PCR, and TCRdb holds only the in-frame ones, with some missing. The sample yields about 80,000 clones, 60% to 85% seen once. Germline V gives CDR1 SGHDT, CDR2 YYEEEE. The CDR3 sequence is 13 residues long. V lost 5 bases to trimming and J lost 5 bases; unmatched junction nucleotides: 5. This clone was detected a few times. Its antigen is not identified. This chain connects TRBV5-6 to TRBJ2-7, with TRBD1 identical over 9 bases. The sequenced sample was peripheral blood, obtained from a patient treated with radiotherapy plus ipilimumab. The sequence was collected from a human donor with non-small cell lung cancer whose response to radiotherapy plus ipilimumab could not be evaluated. Some clones in this sample may be carry-over from other donors' samples. The CDR3 DNA reads as TGTGCCAGCAGTTGGGACAGGGAGGACGAGCAGTACTTC. Its translation: CASSWDREDEQYF.